This passage covers 6 T cell receptor beta chains from one sample sequenced in a study of response to subunit inactivated influenza vaccine. MiXCR, applied by TCRdb to the RT-PCR reads, yields one record per CDR3 protein. Of hundreds of thousands of distinct CDR3 sequences in the sample, about 11% were seen once. These data were also reused for a study on T cells expressing NK-cell markers. From that study: TCR beta cDNA was generated via 5'RACE template switching incorporating UMIs.

Material: PBMCs from blood, obtained on the day of vaccination. These receptors all come from a man in his forties or fifties who received an inactivated influenza vaccine.

In its sample, this clonotype was seen many times. The chain combines TRBV29-1 with TRBJ2-3; D remains ambiguous. The CDR3 spans 14 residues. Trimming stripped 4 bases from V and 6 bases from J, with 17 bases between. Germline values: CDR1 SQVTM, CDR2 ANQGSEA. CDR3 sequence (DNA): TGCAGCGTTGTATTTGGGTCAATGTCGGATACGCAGTATTTT. This translates into CSVVFGSMSDTQYF.

This chain connects TRBV29-1 to TRBJ2-1, with no clear D. CDR1 and CDR2 from the germline V gene are SQVTM and ANQGSEA. Deletions cut 6 bases from V and 9 bases from J, with 18 bases between. The CDR3 consists of 13 residues. This chain's CDR3 is CSVALAPYGEQFF. For the CDR3, the DNA is TGCAGCGTCGCTCTTGCGCCTTACGGTGAGCAGTTCTTC.

The chain carries TRBV6-1 and TRBJ1-5; 12 bases are shared with TRBD1. Germline CDR1 and CDR2: MNHNS and SASEGT. The CDR3 length is 15 residues. Trimming removed 6 bases from V and 5 bases from J; junction bases left unmatched: 5. The CDR3 protein is CASSPGQGAYQPQHF. DNA of the CDR3: TGTGCCAGCAGCCCGGGACAGGGGGCCTATCAGCCCCAGCATTTT.

A few counts support this clonotype. V and J are TRBV12-3 or TRBV12-4 and TRBJ2-6; D may be TRBD1 or TRBD2 (5 bases each). There are 18 residues in the CDR3. Trimming shortened V by 6 bases and J by 0 bases, and 18 bases separated the two germline ends. CDR3 residues: CASSPSGRYLSGANVLTF. The CDR3 coding sequence is TGTGCCAGCAGCCCGTCGGGGCGATACCTCTCTGGGGCCAACGTCCTGACTTTC.

This clonotype was seen a handful of times. The chain is built from TRBV29-1 and TRBJ2-1, with TRBD2 identical over 11 bases. The CDR3 extends over 13 amino acids. Trimming cost V 5 bases and J 7 bases; bases outside gene matches: 4. Germline CDR1 SQVTM, CDR2 ANQGSEA. The CDR3 loop is CSVSPSGRNEQFF. The CDR3 DNA reads as TGCAGCGTTTCGCCTAGCGGGAGGAATGAGCAGTTCTTC.

This clonotype was seen more than once but under ten times. The rearrangement joins TRBV5-5 to TRBJ2-1, with D possibly being TRBD2 (6 bases). The CDR3 is made up of 16 amino acids. In germline, CDR1 is SGHKS, CDR2 YYEKEE (reference sequence). Trimming left V 4 bases short and J 0 bases short, with 14 bases between. CDR3 amino acids: CASSRGLQSSYNEQFF. DNA for the CDR3: TGTGCCAGCAGCAGGGGACTTCAGAGCTCCTACAATGAGCAGTTCTTC.